The 8 T cell receptor beta chains reported below all come from one sample, sequenced in a study of CD8+ T cells in alopecia areata. Extracted from the samples, RNA was reverse transcribed into cDNA to serve as the sequencing template. Sequencing used immunoSEQ multiplex PCR; TCRdb keeps in-frame clones, though not all of them. This table holds under 200,000 clones, around 71% found once. Treatment noted: oral pan-JAK inhibitor, 5-10 mg twice daily. Material: CD4+ T cells sorted from blood, obtained at week 4, from a patient treated with tofacitinib. The receptor source for this set is a human donor with alopecia areata.

The chain combines TRBV4-2 with TRBJ2-3; 14 nucleotides agree with TRBD2. This CDR3 has 17 residues. CDR1 is LGHNA and CDR2 is YNFKEQ in the germline V gene. The J segment lost 4 bases and the V segment lost 4 bases, leaving 7 bases of the junction unmatched. The CDR3 coding sequence is TGTGCCAGCAGCCCTGTTGGGACTAGCGGGGGAGCAGATACGCAGTATTTT. Protein: CASSPVGTSGGADTQYF.

The rearrangement joins TRBV30 to TRBJ1-5, with TRBD1 matching 7 bases. The V and J ends lost 2 bases and 5 bases, in that order; junction bases with no gene match: 3. Germline CDR1 and CDR2: GTSNPN and SVGIG (reference sequence). The CDR3 runs 13 residues. CDR3 nucleotide sequence: TGTGCCTGGAGTACAGGGGTTTATCAGCCCCAGCATTTT. It codes for CAWSTGVYQPQHF. Based on the CDR3 plus reference TRBV30 and TRBJ1-5, the full variable domain is SQTIHQWPATLVQPVGSPLSLECTVEGTSNPNLYWYRQAAGRGLQLLFYSVGIGQISSEVPQNLSASRPQDRQFILSSKKLLLSDSGFYLCAWSTGVYQPQHFGDGTRLSIL.

The rearrangement uses TRBV29-1 and TRBJ2-7, with 9 bases fitting TRBD2. V trimming: 1 base; J trimming: 6 bases; junction bases outside the gene matches: 7. Looked up from germline, CDR1 is SQVTM and CDR2 is ANQGSEA. CDR3 length equals 14 residues. The CDR3 sequence is CSVEASGGLSEQYF. The CDR3 DNA reads TGCAGCGTTGAAGCCAGCGGGGGGCTGAGCGAGCAGTACTTC.

This clone was seen a few times. V usage is TRBV27 and J usage is TRBJ2-3; D perhaps matches TRBD2 (6 bases). This CDR3 is 14 amino acids long. The germline CDR1 and CDR2 sequences are MNHEY and SMNVEV (reference sequence). Between the trimmed V and J ends, which lost 4 bases and 4 bases, there was a span of 12 bases. In DNA, the CDR3 is TGTGCCAGCAGTTGGGGGGAGTTGGCAGATACGCAGTATTTT. Translated, it gives CASSWGELADTQYF.

The chain recombines TRBV5-4 with TRBJ1-2; possible D gene TRBD1, 5 bases. The germline CDR1 and CDR2 sequences are SGHNT and YYREEE (reference sequence). The CDR3 totals 13 residues. Trimming removed 1 base at V and 4 bases at J, with 8 bases between. This CDR3 reads CASSLLGGYGYTF. The CDR3, as DNA: TGTGCCAGCAGCTTGTTGGGGGGCTATGGCTACACCTTC.

This clone was detected a few times. This chain connects TRBV28 to TRBJ2-3; perhaps D is TRBD1 or TRBD2 (5 bases each). CDR3 length: 13 residues. The germline gives CDR1 MDHEN, CDR2 SYDVKM. Trimming cost V 7 bases and J 11 bases, with 19 bases left between them. The CDR3 region has the DNA TGTGCCAGCACACCCATGAGTGAGAGGGGGCAGTATTTT. Translated, it gives CASTPMSERGQYF.

This sequence joins TRBV7-2 and TRBJ2-5; D not resolved. The CDR3 runs to 13 residues. Germline V lookup: CDR1 SGHTA, CDR2 FQGNSA. Trimming left V 1 base short and J 5 bases short, with 8 bases between. This chain's CDR3 is CASSLGPEETQYF. The DNA of the CDR3 is TGTGCCAGCAGCTTAGGCCCGGAGGAGACCCAGTACTTC.

The CDR3 sequence is CASSIQGSSNQPQHF. CDR3 nucleotide sequence: TGTGCCAGTAGTATACAGGGCAGTTCCAATCAGCCCCAGCATTTT. The V call is TRBV19, the J call TRBJ1-5; the D gene is possibly TRBD1 (5 bases). The V gene's germline CDR1 is LNHDA and CDR2 SQIVND (reference sequence). CDR3 size: 15 residues. Trimming pared 2 bases from V and 3 bases from J, leaving 11 bases between.